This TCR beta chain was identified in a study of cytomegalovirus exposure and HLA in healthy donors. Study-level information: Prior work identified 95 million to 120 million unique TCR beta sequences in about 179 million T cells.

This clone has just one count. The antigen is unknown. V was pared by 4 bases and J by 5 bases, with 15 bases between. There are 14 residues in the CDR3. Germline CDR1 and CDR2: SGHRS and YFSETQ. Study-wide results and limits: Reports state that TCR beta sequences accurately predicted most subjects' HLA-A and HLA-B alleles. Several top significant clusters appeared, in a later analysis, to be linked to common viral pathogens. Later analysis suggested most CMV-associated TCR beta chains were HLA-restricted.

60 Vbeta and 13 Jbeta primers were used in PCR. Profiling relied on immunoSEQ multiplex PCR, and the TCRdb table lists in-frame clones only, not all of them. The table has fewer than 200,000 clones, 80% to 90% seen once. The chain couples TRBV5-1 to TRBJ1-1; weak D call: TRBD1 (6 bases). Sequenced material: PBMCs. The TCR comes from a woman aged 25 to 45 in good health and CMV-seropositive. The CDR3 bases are TGCGCCAGCAGCCCCCGGGACACCCGAACTGAAGCTTTCTTT. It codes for CASSPRDTRTEAFF.